A selection of T cell receptor beta chains follows, all from one sample in a study of blood T cell repertoires in COVID-19. Using immunoSEQ multiplex PCR, the repertoire was profiled, and TCRdb retains in-frame clones only, with some absent. Of a few hundred thousand clones listed, around 86% are singletons. The sample was PBMCs or T cells enriched from blood (not recorded which). These receptors all stem from a woman aged 35 to 49 with acute COVID-19. Both conserved end residues are part of each CDR3. Fields, in order: clone size, V gene, J gene, D gene, CDR3 DNA, CDR3 protein. A D gene is named only where the DNA matches it firmly. Rows may omit the clone size; those that give it use once, few, many or a size class.

NA,TRBV5-6,TRBJ2-7,TRBD2,TGTGCCAGCAGCCTACCAACTAGCGCCTCCGAGCAGTACTTC,CASSLPTSASEQYF
few,TRBV29-1,TRBJ2-7,NA,TGCAGCGCCTCCTGGAGGGAGTGGGACGAGCAGTACTTC,CSASWREWDEQYF
NA,TRBV20-1,TRBJ2-7,NA,TGCAGTGCTAGAGGAGACGAGCAGTACTTC,CSARGDEQYF
once,TRBV6-5,TRBJ2-1,NA,TGTGCCAGCAGTTACTCGTCCGGGGTCCGTGAGCAGTTCTTC,CASSYSSGVREQFF
once,TRBV28,TRBJ1-2,TRBD1,TGTGCCAGCAGTTCCACCGGGACAGGGGGCTATTATGGCTACACCTTC,CASSSTGTGGYYGYTF
NA,TRBV12-3/TRBV12-4,TRBJ1-5,NA,TGTGCCAGCAGTCGACAGGCTTTTGAGCCCCAGCATTTT,CASSRQAFEPQHF
once,TRBV28,TRBJ1-5,NA,TGTGCCAGCAGTCCAGGGTATTATAGCAATCAGCCCCAGCATTTT,CASSPGYYSNQPQHF
NA,TRBV6-6,TRBJ1-5,NA,TGTGCCAGCTCGAATGGGAGGAGCGATAGCAATCAGCCCCAGCATTTT,CASSNGRSDSNQPQHF
NA,TRBV7-3,TRBJ2-3,NA,TGTGCCAGCAGCCCGGAGAGCACAGATACGCAGTATTTT,CASSPESTDTQYF
NA,TRBV7-3,TRBJ2-3,TRBD2,TGTGCCAGCAGCTCACTAGCGGGTGGCACAGATACGCAGTATTTT,CASSSLAGGTDTQYF
NA,TRBV27,TRBJ2-7,TRBD2,TGTGCCAGCAGTTATATACTAGCGTCGCCCTACGAGCAGTACTTC,CASSYILASPYEQYF
NA,TRBV19,TRBJ1-1,NA,TGTGCCAGTAGTAGACCGGGGGAGACCACTGAAGCTTTCTTT,CASSRPGETTEAFF
once,TRBV7-9,TRBJ2-7,NA,TGTGCCAGCAGCTTAGGGAGCTCGAATCCTTACGAGCAGTACTTC,CASSLGSSNPYEQYF
NA,TRBV10-3,TRBJ1-1,NA,TGTGCCATCAGGGCAACTAATTCGAACACTGAAGCTTTCTTT,CAIRATNSNTEAFF
NA,TRBV19,TRBJ1-2,NA,TGTGCCAGTAGTAGATCCGGGAACTATGGCTACACCTTC,CASSRSGNYGYTF